Below, 16 T cell receptor beta chains from the same sample are listed, as sequenced in a study of beta chain features in type 1 diabetes (dated by TCRdb to the late 2010s). The library was built by means of the immunoSEQ multiplex PCR assay. The entire amount of isolated RNA was reverse transcribed using the High Capacity cDNA Reverse Transcription Kit, so the sequenced TCRB transcripts were expressed ones. TCRdb took over this immuneACCESS table, retaining in-frame rearrangements with V and J assigned. Such tables are incomplete; in checked studies, under half of the missing clones stem from an unresolved V gene, and the remainder is unexplained. This sample comprises 300,000 to 400,000 clones, about 10% of them detected only once. The ten largest clones capture around 0.015% of the sample. Sequencing was performed on naive CD4+ T cells from blood. This sample's cell subset or site label indicates: true naive CD4+ T cells. Receptors originate from a woman under 40 in good health.

This chain links TRBV5-1 with TRBJ2-1; TRBD2 matches at 12 bases. With 4 bases clipped from V and 8 bases from J, the junction kept 7 bases outside the gene matches. Germline values: CDR1 SGHRS, CDR2 YFSETQ. The CDR3 loop spans 15 amino acids. DNA of the CDR3: TGCGCCAGCAGCCTGACTAGCGGGAGCTTCCATGAGCAGTTCTTC. Encoded protein: CASSLTSGSFHEQFF. The full variable domain, its missing parts supplied by reference TRBV5-1 and TRBJ2-1, is KAGVTQTPRYLIKTRGQQVTLSCSPISGHRSVSWYQQTPGQGLQFLFEYFSETQRNKGNFPGRFSGRQFSNSRSEMNVSTLELGDSALYLCASSLTSGSFHEQFFGPGTRLTVL.

This sequence joins TRBV25-1 and TRBJ2-7; no definite D call. The CDR3 is made up of 13 amino acids. CDR1 and CDR2 from the germline V gene are MGHDK and SYGVNS. V lost 6 bases, J lost 2 bases, and 11 bases lay in between. CDR3 coding DNA: TGTGCCAGCAGGGAGCCCGTTACCTACGAGCAGTACTTC. It specifies CASREPVTYEQYF.

This clone was recorded a few times. The chain recombines TRBV9 with TRBJ2-7, with a possible D match to TRBD1 (5 bases). CDR3 size: 15 residues. In germline, CDR1 is SGDLS, CDR2 YYNGEE. The V end was cut by 0 bases, the J end by 2 bases, with 12 bases between. CDR3 DNA sequence: TGTGCCAGCAGCGTAGGGGGCCAGGGCCCCTACGAGCAGTACTTC. Its translation: CASSVGGQGPYEQYF.

This chain links TRBV7-2 with TRBJ2-7; 8 bases are a match to TRBD2. V dropped 3 bases and J dropped 1; count of bases not matched to a gene: 5. Germline loops: CDR1 SGHTA, CDR2 FQGNSA. The CDR3 has 15 residues. The CDR3 loop reads CASSFKTSGSYEQYF. DNA for the CDR3: TGTGCCAGCAGCTTCAAAACTAGCGGTTCCTACGAGCAGTACTTC.

The chain carries TRBV28 and TRBJ1-2; 10 bases match TRBD1. The V segment lost 3 bases and the J segment 4 bases; nucleotides outside the gene matches: 2. Germline CDR1 MDHEN, CDR2 SYDVKM. The CDR3 length is 14 residues. The CDR3 DNA reads as TGTGCCAGCAGTTTGGGACAGGGGATCTATGGCTACACCTTC. Protein sequence: CASSLGQGIYGYTF.

There are a few counts of this clone. V and J are TRBV18 and TRBJ2-5; maybe TRBD1 (5 bases). This CDR3 has 14 amino acids. Germline V gene lookup returns CDR1 KGHSH and CDR2 LQKENI. V lost 2 bases, J lost 7 bases, and 14 bases lay in between. CDR3 amino acids: CASSPGRANGTQYF. In DNA form, the CDR3 reads TGTGCCAGCTCACCAGGCAGGGCAAATGGGACCCAGTACTTC.

This clone has only a few counts. The genes are TRBV28 and TRBJ2-7; 8 positions agree with TRBD1. V shed 11 bases, J shed 7 bases, and the junction held 13 bases outside the gene matches. The CDR3 is 13 amino acids. CDR1 MDHEN and CDR2 SYDVKM come from the germline V gene. The CDR3 region is CAGRRGPLGEQYF. In DNA, the CDR3 is TGTGCCGGCCGCAGGGGGCCCTTGGGGGAGCAGTACTTC.

This clone was counted between two and nine times. J is TRBJ2-3 and V is TRBV2; TRBD2 agrees at 14 bases. The trim removed 8 bases at V and 3 bases at J, leaving 4 bases unmatched. The CDR3 spans 15 residues. Per germline, CDR1 SNHLY and CDR2 FYNNEI. For the CDR3, the DNA is TGTGCCAGCCAAGGGACTAGCGGGAGAACAGATACGCAGTATTTT. Protein: CASQGTSGRTDTQYF.

The V and J genes are TRBV6-5 and TRBJ2-7, with 7 bases matching TRBD2. CDR3 length: 14 residues. Germline CDR1 reads MNHEY; CDR2 reads SVGAGI. Trimming at V came to 6 bases and at J to 2 bases, leaving 7 bases not matched to a gene. The CDR3 DNA reads TGTGCCAGCAGCACCCGGGAGGAGACCTACGAGCAGTACTTC. Its translation: CASSTREETYEQYF.

The genes are TRBV5-5 and TRBJ1-5; TRBD1 is a possible D gene (5 bases). The V gene's germline CDR1 is SGHKS and CDR2 YYEKEE (reference sequence). The CDR3 totals 12 residues. V was cut by 4 bases and J by 4 bases, with 6 bases left in between. CDR3 residues: CASSAGNQPQHF. The CDR3 region has the DNA TGTGCCAGCAGCGCAGGGAATCAGCCCCAGCATTTT. The entire variable domain, with the rest obtained from reference TRBV5-5 and TRBJ1-5, is as follows: DAGVTQSPTHLIKTRGQQVTLRCSPISGHKSVSWYQQVLGQGPQFIFQYYEKEERGRGNFPDRFSARQFPNYSSELNVNALLLGDSALYLCASSAGNQPQHFGDGTRLSIL.

The chain links TRBV15 to TRBJ2-3, with D perhaps TRBD2 (6 bases). This CDR3 is built from 16 residues. The V gene lost 0 bases and the J gene lost 6 bases, with 16 bases spanning the gap. Germline CDR1 is LNHNV and CDR2 is YYDKDF (reference sequence). The CDR3 loop is CATSRDRERMSDTQYF. The DNA for the CDR3 is TGTGCCACCAGCAGAGATCGGGAGAGGATGTCGGATACGCAGTATTTT.

This clone has a handful of counts. The chain carries TRBV6-1 and TRBJ1-5; 7 nucleotides line up with TRBD1. This CDR3 is 13 amino acids long. Per germline, CDR1 MNHNS and CDR2 SASEGT. The V segment lost 6 bases and the J segment 8 bases; nucleotides outside the gene matches: 7. CDR3: CASRKTGSEPQHF. The DNA of the CDR3 is TGTGCCAGCAGAAAGACAGGGTCGGAGCCCCAGCATTTT.

The chain recombines TRBV5-1 with TRBJ2-5; D not certain. Per germline, CDR1 SGHRS and CDR2 YFSETQ. Trimming shortened V by 2 bases and J by 5 bases, and 10 bases separated the two germline ends. The CDR3 length is 13 residues. CDR3 protein: CASSFVLRETQYF. The DNA of the CDR3 is TGCGCCAGCAGCTTTGTGCTTCGGGAGACCCAGTACTTC.

The chain is built from TRBV20-1 and TRBJ2-5; tentative D call: TRBD2 (5 bases). The closer fit of TRBJ2-7 to the DNA end suggests the J call may be wrong. Germline V gives CDR1 DFQATT, CDR2 SNEGSKA (reference sequence). The CDR3 contains 11 residues. This CDR3 is CSAPGTYEQYF. The CDR3 nucleotides are TGCAGTGCTCCGGGAACCTACGAGCAGTACTTC.

J is TRBJ2-2 and V is TRBV27; TRBD2 matches at 9 bases. The V and J ends lost 3 bases and 5 bases, in that order; junction bases with no gene match: 16. Germline lookup yields CDR1 MNHEY and CDR2 SMNVEV (reference sequence). This CDR3 is 19 amino acids long. The CDR3 loop is CASSFGSGLIAGETGELFF. Here the CDR3 DNA reads TGTGCCAGCAGTTTTGGTTCGGGTTTAATAGCGGGAGAAACCGGGGAGCTGTTTTTT.

This clone was seen only a few times. The CDR3, as DNA: TGTGCCAGCAGCTTAGCGCTAAGCGGGAAATACGAGCAGTACTTC. Translated: CASSLALSGKYEQYF. The chain carries TRBV7-9 and TRBJ2-7, with 7 positions matching TRBD2. This CDR3 has 15 amino acids. Per germline, CDR1 SEHNR and CDR2 FQNEAQ (reference sequence). J lost 4 bases, V lost 0 bases, and 6 bases had no gene match.